The clone carrying this T cell receptor (beta chain) occurred many times. The antigen remains undetermined. Libraries of TCR beta came from iRepertoire HTBI primers plus Arm-PCR of CDR3 regions. TCRdb reprocessed the multiplex PCR reads with MiXCR, giving one entry per CDR3 protein. The table records hundreds of thousands of distinct CDR3 sequences, approximately 15% of them present only once. Regarding time point: newly diagnosed GD, antithyroid drugs for less than 3 months. Extracted PBMC RNA gave rise to the TCR library. The data derive from a study of regulatory T cells in long-lasting Graves disease. The V and J ends lost 6 bases and 5 bases respectively, with 13 bases between them. CDR1 and CDR2 from the germline V gene are ENHRY and SYGVKD. The CDR3 is 13 residues long. Overall study findings and caveats: Peripheral blood, not thyroid tissue, was the sole material studied.

The sample was also reused in another study, on T cells in Graves' hyperthyroidism and ophthalmopathy. That work states: The TCR CDR3 first-round RT-PCR relied on the HTBI primer set. The blood repertoire included most of the expanded thyroid clonotypes above 0.001.

Sample: peripheral blood mononuclear cells (PBMCs), taken at new diagnosis, from a patient treated with antithyroid drugs. The origin of this receptor is a man aged 40-55 years with Graves disease. The V and J genes are TRBV10-3 and TRBJ2-5; possibly TRBD1 for D (6 bases). CDR3 in amino acids: CAIRGAGQETQYF. Written as DNA, the CDR3 is TGTGCCATCAGGGGGGCAGGGCAGGAGACCCAGTACTTC.